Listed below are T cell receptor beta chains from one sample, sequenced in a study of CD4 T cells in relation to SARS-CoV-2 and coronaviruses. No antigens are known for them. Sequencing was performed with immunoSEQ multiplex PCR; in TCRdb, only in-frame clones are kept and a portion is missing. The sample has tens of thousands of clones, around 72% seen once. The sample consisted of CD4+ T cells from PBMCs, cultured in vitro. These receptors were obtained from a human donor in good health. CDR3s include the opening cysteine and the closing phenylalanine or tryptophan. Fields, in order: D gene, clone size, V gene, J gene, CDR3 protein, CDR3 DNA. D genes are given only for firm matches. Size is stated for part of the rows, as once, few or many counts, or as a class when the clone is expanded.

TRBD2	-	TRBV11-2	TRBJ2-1	CASSLGRKLAGISYNEQFF	TGTGCCAGCAGCTTAGGTCGGAAGCTAGCGGGAATCTCCTACAATGAGCAGTTCTTC
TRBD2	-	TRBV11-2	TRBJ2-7	CASSKLAGSYEQYF	TGTGCCAGCAGCAAATTAGCGGGGTCCTACGAGCAGTACTTC
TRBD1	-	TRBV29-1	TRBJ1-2	CSVEVGQGIYGYTF	TGCAGCGTTGAAGTGGGACAGGGGATTTACGGCTACACCTTC
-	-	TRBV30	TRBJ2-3	CAWTGTVVTQYF	TGTGCCTGGACGGGAACAGTGGTTACGCAGTATTTT
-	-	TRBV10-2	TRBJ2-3	CASSEEAGHTDTQYF	TGCGCCAGCAGTGAGGAGGCGGGGCACACGGATACGCAGTATTTT
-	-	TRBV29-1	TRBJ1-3	CSASSGGRRNTIYF	TGCAGCGCCTCCTCTGGGGGGCGAAGAAACACCATATATTTT
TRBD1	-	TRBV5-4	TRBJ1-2	CASSFGQDYNYGYTF	TGTGCCAGCAGCTTCGGACAGGACTATAACTATGGCTACACCTTC
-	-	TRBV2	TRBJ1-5	CASTLTRGSNQPQHF	TGTGCCAGCACCTTAACAAGGGGGAGCAATCAGCCCCAGCATTTT
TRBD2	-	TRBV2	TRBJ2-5	CASSEAWGGETQYF	TGTGCCAGCAGTGAAGCATGGGGGGGAGAGACCCAGTACTTC
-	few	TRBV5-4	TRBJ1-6	CASSAGPLINSPLHF	TGTGCCAGCAGCGCCGGACCCCTTATTAATTCACCCCTCCACTTT
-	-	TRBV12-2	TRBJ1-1	CASRLAFNTGMTEAFF	TGTGCAAGTCGCTTAGCGTTCAACACGGGGATGACTGAAGCTTTCTTT
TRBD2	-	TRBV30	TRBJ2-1	CAWRPGLPYNEQFF	TGTGCCTGGAGACCGGGACTACCCTACAATGAGCAGTTCTTC
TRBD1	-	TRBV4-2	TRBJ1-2	CASSQDTGGANYGYTF	TGTGCCAGCAGCCAAGATACAGGGGGAGCTAACTATGGCTACACCTTC
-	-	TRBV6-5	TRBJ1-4	CASSYSPTGGEKLFF	TGTGCCAGCAGTTACTCCCCGACAGGTGGCGAAAAACTGTTTTTT
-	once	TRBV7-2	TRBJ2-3	CASSSDRISITQYF	TGTGCCAGCAGCTCCGACAGAATTTCCATTACGCAGTATTTT
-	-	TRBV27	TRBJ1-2	CASSPNRVSDLGGYTF	TGTGCCAGCAGTCCTAATAGGGTTTCAGATCTGGGTGGCTACACCTTC
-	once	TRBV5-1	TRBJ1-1	CASSLAADLEAFF	TGCGCCAGCAGCTTGGCCGCCGACCTAGAAGCTTTCTTT
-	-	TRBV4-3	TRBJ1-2	CASSQALNYGYTF	TGCGCCAGCAGCCAAGCCCTTAACTATGGCTACACCTTC
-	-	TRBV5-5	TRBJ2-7	CASSLAVGEQYF	TGTGCCAGCAGCCTCGCGGTAGGTGAGCAGTACTTC
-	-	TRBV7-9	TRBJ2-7	CASSERRGQEQYF	TGTGCCAGCAGCGAAAGGCGGGGGCAAGAGCAGTACTTC
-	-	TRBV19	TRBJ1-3	CASSRREGSGNTIYF	TGTGCCAGTAGCCGCCGGGAGGGATCTGGAAACACCATATATTTT
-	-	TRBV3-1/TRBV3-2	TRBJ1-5	CASSQGVGGNQPQHF	TGTGCCAGCAGCCAAGGGGTAGGAGGCAATCAGCCCCAGCATTTT
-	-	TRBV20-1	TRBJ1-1	CSASGAGQNTEAFF	TGCAGTGCTAGTGGTGCCGGACAGAACACTGAAGCTTTCTTT
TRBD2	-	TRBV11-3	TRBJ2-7	CASSPFGGAGSNEQYF	TGTGCCAGCAGCCCCTTCGGGGGGGCCGGGTCGAACGAGCAGTACTTC
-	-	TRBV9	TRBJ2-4	CASSSVGGSIQYF	TGTGCCAGCAGCTCCGTGGGGGGAAGCATTCAGTACTTC
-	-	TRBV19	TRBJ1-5	CASSIDSSGQPQHF	TGTGCCAGTAGTATAGATTCCAGTGGACAGCCCCAGCATTTT
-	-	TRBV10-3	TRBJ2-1	CATRENEGFSYNEQFF	TGTGCCACGCGAGAGAACGAGGGATTCTCCTACAATGAGCAGTTCTTC
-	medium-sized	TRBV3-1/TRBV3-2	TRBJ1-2	CASSLNRVGGYTF	TGTGCCAGCAGCCTTAACAGGGTAGGCGGCTACACCTTC
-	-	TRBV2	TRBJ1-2	CASSRASYGYTF	TGTGCCAGCAGCCGGGCCTCCTATGGCTACACCTTC
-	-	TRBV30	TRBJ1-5	CAWSMGLNQPQHF	TGTGCCTGGAGTATGGGTTTGAATCAGCCCCAGCATTTT
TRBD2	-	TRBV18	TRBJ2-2	CASSPRAGDGELFF	TGTGCCAGCTCACCTAGAGCGGGAGATGGGGAGCTGTTTTTT
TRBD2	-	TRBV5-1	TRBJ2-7	CASSTGLREQYF	TGCGCCAGCAGCACGGGACTACGCGAGCAGTACTTC
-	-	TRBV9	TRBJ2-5	CASSVGTSQETQYF	TGTGCCAGCAGCGTAGGGACTTCCCAAGAGACCCAGTACTTC
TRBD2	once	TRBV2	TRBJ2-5	CASNPWGSGGYETQYF	TGTGCCAGCAACCCCTGGGGTAGCGGGGGGTACGAGACCCAGTACTTC
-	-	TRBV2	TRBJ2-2	CASSEGHTGELFF	TGTGCCAGCAGTGAAGGTCACACCGGGGAGCTGTTTTTT
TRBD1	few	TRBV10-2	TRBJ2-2	CASSKDRTTGELFF	TGCGCCAGCAGTAAGGACAGGACTACCGGGGAGCTGTTTTTT
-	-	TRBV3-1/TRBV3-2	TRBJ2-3	CASSQDLGSRGSTDTQYF	TGTGCCAGCAGCCAAGATCTGGGATCGCGGGGCTCCACAGATACGCAGTATTTT
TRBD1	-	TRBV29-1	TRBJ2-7	CSVEDRVGFAEQYF	TGCAGCGTGGAGGACAGGGTGGGGTTCGCCGAGCAGTACTTC
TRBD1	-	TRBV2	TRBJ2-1	CASRRDRTNNEQFF	TGTGCCAGCAGACGGGACAGGACGAACAATGAGCAGTTCTTC
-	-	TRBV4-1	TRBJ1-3	CASSQEGASSGNTIYF	TGCGCCAGCAGCCAAGAGGGGGCCTCCTCTGGAAACACCATATATTTT
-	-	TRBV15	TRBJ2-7	CATSREGLSYEQYF	TGTGCCACCAGCAGGGAGGGCCTCTCCTACGAGCAGTACTTC
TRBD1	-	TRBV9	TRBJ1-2	CASSIRTGGDGYTF	TGTGCCAGCAGCATTCGGACAGGGGGGGACGGCTACACCTTC
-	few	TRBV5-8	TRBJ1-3	CASSFQGVSSGNTIYF	TGTGCCAGCAGCTTTCAGGGCGTTAGCTCTGGAAACACCATATATTTT
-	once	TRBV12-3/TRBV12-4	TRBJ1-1	CASAGGARTEAFF	TGTGCCAGCGCCGGAGGGGCTCGCACTGAAGCTTTCTTT
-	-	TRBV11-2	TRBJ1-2	CASSLRGNYGYTF	TGTGCCAGCAGCTTACGGGGCAACTATGGCTACACCTTC
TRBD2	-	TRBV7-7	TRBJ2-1	CAAPGGGANEQFF	TGTGCAGCCCCCGGCGGGGGGGCCAATGAGCAGTTCTTC
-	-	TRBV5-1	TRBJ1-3	CASTPGGSGNTIYF	TGCGCCAGCACCCCCGGGGGCTCTGGAAACACCATATATTTT
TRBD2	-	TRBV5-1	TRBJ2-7	CASRPGLAGVYEQYF	TGCGCCAGCAGGCCGGGACTAGCGGGGGTATACGAGCAGTACTTC